This record concerns one TCR beta chain sequence. The target antigen is unknown. V lost 2 bases and J lost 8, with 3 bases in between. The germline V gene has CDR1 MDHEN and CDR2 SYDVKM. The CDR3 contains 11 residues. This sample was taken from a study of T cell responses to AZD1222 COVID-19 vaccine. In the study overall: Combined were second doses at about 4 or about 12 weeks. Study conclusions and caveats: Sampling captured repertoires only after the peak T cell response. Recipients of two AZD1222 doses showed rising Spike-specific TCR breadth and depth.

Generated by immunoSEQ multiplex PCR, the TCRdb table keeps only in-frame clones and is missing some. This table has 120,000 to 150,000 clones, roughly 89% appearing once. The sequence came from an adult in good health. V usage is TRBV28 and J usage is TRBJ1-4; D is unresolved. The material was peripheral blood, obtained on day 0 of AZD1222 vaccination. The CDR3 bases are TGTGCCAGCAGTTTAGGAGAAAAACTGTTTTTT. This translates into CASSLGEKLFF.